This T cell receptor (beta chain) originates from a study of blood T cells in healthy people across ages. Trimming took 6 bases from V and 5 from J, leaving 21 bases between them. Germline V lookup: CDR1 MDHEN, CDR2 SYDVKM. This CDR3 is built from 16 residues. A second about 6 to 12 cycle PCR used barcoded and J-beta primers. Each CDR3 protein gets one entry after TCRdb re-called the 5' RACE reads with MiXCR. The table shows 1.4 million to 1.5 million distinct CDR3 sequences, with approximately 40% occurring only once. The TCR was taken from a woman aged 18 to 35 in good health. The chain couples TRBV28 to TRBJ2-3, with D possibly being TRBD1 (5 bases). Source material: blood. CDR3 sequence reads: CASSYNVPQGEDTQYF. In nucleotides, the CDR3 is TGTGCCAGCAGCTATAACGTACCTCAGGGTGAAGATACGCAGTATTTT.